Only one count was recorded for the clone carrying this T cell receptor beta chain. This table comes from immunoSEQ multiplex PCR, and its TCRdb copy is limited to in-frame clones, with some not included. The sample yields tens of thousands of clones, roughly 90% seen once. The sample belongs to a study of OX40 agonist ivuxolimab in advanced cancers. Per the germline V gene, CDR1 is LNHDA and CDR2 is SQIVND (reference sequence). Trimming left V 3 bases short and J 9 bases short, with 11 bases between. The CDR3 has 12 amino acids. The chain joins TRBV19 to TRBJ1-2; the D is unclear. The clonotype was recovered from an adult with an advanced solid tumor such as melanoma, head and neck, liver or kidney cancer. The sequenced sample was CD4+ or CD8+ T cells sorted from blood, obtained in a trial of the OX40 agonist ivuxolimab. Written as DNA, the CDR3 is TGTGCCAGTAGTATGACGACTGGCAGCTACACCTTC. Translating gives CASSMTTGSYTF.